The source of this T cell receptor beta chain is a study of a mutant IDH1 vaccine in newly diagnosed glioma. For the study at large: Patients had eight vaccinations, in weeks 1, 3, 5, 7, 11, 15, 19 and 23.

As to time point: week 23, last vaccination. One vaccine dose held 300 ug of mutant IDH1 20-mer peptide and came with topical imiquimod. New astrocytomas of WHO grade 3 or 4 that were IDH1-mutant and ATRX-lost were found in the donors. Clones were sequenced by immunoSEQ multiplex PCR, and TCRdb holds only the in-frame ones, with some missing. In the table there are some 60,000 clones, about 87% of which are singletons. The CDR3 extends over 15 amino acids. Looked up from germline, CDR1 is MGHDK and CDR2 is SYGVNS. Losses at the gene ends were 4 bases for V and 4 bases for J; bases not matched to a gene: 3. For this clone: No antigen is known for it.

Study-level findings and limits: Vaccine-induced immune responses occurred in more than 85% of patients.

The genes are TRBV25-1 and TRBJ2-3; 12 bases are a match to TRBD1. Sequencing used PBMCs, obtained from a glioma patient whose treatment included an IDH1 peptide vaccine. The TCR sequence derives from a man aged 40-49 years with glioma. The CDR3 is CASSAGQGAADTQYF. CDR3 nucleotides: TGTGCCAGCAGTGCGGGACAGGGGGCGGCAGATACGCAGTATTTT.